A selection of T cell receptor beta chains follows, all from one sample in a study of radiotherapy plus CTLA-4 blockade in lung cancer. Repertoires were generated with immunoSEQ multiplex PCR, while TCRdb's copy carries only in-frame clones and drops some. The sample lists about 45,000 clones, roughly 60% occurring once. The source material was peripheral blood, sampled from a patient treated with radiotherapy plus ipilimumab. The receptors were sampled from a human donor with non-small cell lung cancer who had a partial response to radiotherapy plus ipilimumab. Both conserved end residues are trimmed from each CDR3. Not every row has a clone size; where given, it reads once, few, many or a size class.

clone_size j_call v_call cdr3_aa
medium-sized TRBJ2-5 TRBV25-1 ASSEWVGRAETQY
. TRBJ2-7 TRBV7-9 ASSLEGNYEQY
. TRBJ2-7 TRBV19 ASSPWGETGPRYEQY
. TRBJ2-7 TRBV6-5 ASRRGSYEQY
. TRBJ2-5 TRBV5-1 ASSKSSGFQETQY
. TRBJ2-5 TRBV6-5 ASSSWTGGLETQY
. TRBJ1-5 TRBV5-1 ASSEQGGGNQPQH
. TRBJ2-6 TRBV29-1 SVSLSGANVLT
few TRBJ2-1 TRBV7-9 ASSLGGERF
. TRBJ2-1 TRBV9 ASSVGGGDLTYDEQF
. . TRBV7-9 ASSLRTAGDSYEQY
. TRBJ2-2 TRBV4-3 ASSLVRGDRGSRTGELF
. TRBJ1-1 TRBV9 ASSLTGDRGEAF
. TRBJ1-2 TRBV5-6 ASSLGQGYYGYT
few TRBJ1-2 TRBV12-5 ASGLHAGNYGYT